These T cell receptor beta chains were read from a single sample in a study of shared clonotypes between healthy human individuals. The data were produced by immunoSEQ multiplex PCR, yet TCRdb's version contains in-frame clones alone and is incomplete. The profile shows approximately 500,000 clones, 90% to 96% of them singletons. The sample comprised naive CD4+ T cells sorted from blood. The receptors originated from a woman in her twenties or thirties in good health. Each CDR3 is given with its conserved first and last residue. Each record gives: CDR3 protein, CDR3 DNA, D gene, clone size, J gene, CDR3 length, V gene. The D gene is left open where the match is weak. A row's size may be missing; if present it is once, few, many or a size class.

CDR3: CASSPVGTMYNEQFF
DNA: TGTGCCAGCAGTCCCGTAGGGACCATGTACAATGAGCAGTTCTTC
D: NA
size: NA
J: TRBJ2-1
length: 15
V: TRBV25-1

CDR3: CASSHSGRASYEQYF
DNA: TGTGCCAGCAGTCATAGCGGGAGGGCCTCCTACGAGCAGTACTTC
D: TRBD2
size: NA
J: TRBJ2-7
length: 15
V: TRBV28

CDR3: CASRPGGGDGETQYF
DNA: TGCGCCAGCAGACCGGGAGGGGGAGATGGGGAGACCCAGTACTTC
D: TRBD2
size: once
J: TRBJ2-5
length: 15
V: TRBV5-1

CDR3: CASSLFSGRETQYF
DNA: TGTGCCAGCAGCTTGTTCAGCGGCCGAGAGACCCAGTACTTC
D: NA
size: NA
J: TRBJ2-5
length: 14
V: TRBV5-6

CDR3: CASSQGGPSYEQYF
DNA: TGTGCCAGCAGCCAGGGTGGGCCATCCTACGAGCAGTACTTC
D: NA
size: NA
J: TRBJ2-7
length: 14
V: TRBV5-5

CDR3: CASRSTGRQETQYF
DNA: TGTGCCAGCCGATCCACAGGGCGTCAAGAGACCCAGTACTTC
D: NA
size: NA
J: TRBJ2-5
length: 14
V: TRBV6-5

CDR3: CASSPRNTGRTGELFF
DNA: TGCGCCAGCAGCCCCCGTAACACGGGGAGGACCGGGGAGCTGTTTTTT
D: NA
size: NA
J: TRBJ2-2
length: 16
V: TRBV4-1

CDR3: CASGPGLAATDTQYF
DNA: TGTGCCAGCGGACCGGGACTAGCGGCCACAGATACGCAGTATTTT
D: TRBD2
size: once
J: TRBJ2-3
length: 15
V: TRBV5-4

CDR3: CASSFGASSYEQYF
DNA: TGTGCCAGCAGTTTCGGGGCCAGTAGCTACGAGCAGTACTTC
D: NA
size: NA
J: TRBJ2-7
length: 14
V: TRBV6-5

CDR3: CASSFRSANYGYTF
DNA: TGTGCCAGCAGCTTCCGATCAGCTAACTATGGCTACACCTTC
D: NA
size: NA
J: TRBJ1-2
length: 14
V: TRBV5-8

CDR3: CASSVGVTSNQPQHF
DNA: TGTGCCAGCAGCGTCGGAGTGACAAGCAATCAGCCCCAGCATTTT
D: NA
size: NA
J: TRBJ1-5
length: 15
V: TRBV9

CDR3: CASSQIFRERGYTF
DNA: TGCGCCAGCAGCCAAATATTCCGCGAAAGGGGCTACACCTTC
D: NA
size: once
J: TRBJ1-2
length: 14
V: TRBV4-1

CDR3: CASSLLQGGNQPQHF
DNA: TGTGCCAGCAGTTTATTACAGGGGGGAAATCAGCCCCAGCATTTT
D: TRBD1
size: once
J: TRBJ1-5
length: 15
V: TRBV28

CDR3: CASSKSGTGAYEQYF
DNA: TGTGCCAGCAGCAAATCCGGGACAGGGGCCTACGAGCAGTACTTC
D: TRBD1
size: NA
J: TRBJ2-7
length: 15
V: TRBV7-9

CDR3: CSVAGQGSLGDTQYF
DNA: TGCAGCGTTGCGGGACAGGGGTCTTTGGGAGATACGCAGTATTTT
D: TRBD1
size: NA
J: TRBJ2-3
length: 15
V: TRBV29-1

CDR3: CASSFGDGYGYTF
DNA: TGTGCCAGCAGTTTCGGGGACGGCTATGGCTACACCTTC
D: NA
size: NA
J: TRBJ1-2
length: 13
V: TRBV28

CDR3: CASTGPARGDEQYF
DNA: TGTGCCAGCACCGGACCAGCACGGGGGGACGAGCAGTACTTC
D: TRBD2
size: NA
J: TRBJ2-7
length: 14
V: TRBV5-4

CDR3: CASSSGPEGEQYF
DNA: TGTGCCAGCAGCTCCGGGCCCGAGGGCGAGCAGTACTTC
D: NA
size: once
J: TRBJ2-7
length: 13
V: TRBV5-6

CDR3: CASSDPGDGKSTDTQYF
DNA: TGCGCCAGCAGTGACCCTGGGGACGGCAAAAGCACAGATACGCAGTATTTT
D: NA
size: once
J: TRBJ2-3
length: 17
V: TRBV10-1

CDR3: CASSLAIGQSYTF
DNA: TGTGCCAGCAGCTTAGCGATAGGACAGAGCTACACCTTC
D: NA
size: NA
J: TRBJ1-2
length: 13
V: TRBV7-8

CDR3: CASSLVLGGNTGELFF
DNA: TGTGCCAGCAGCTTGGTTCTAGGGGGGAACACCGGGGAGCTGTTTTTT
D: NA
size: once
J: TRBJ2-2
length: 16
V: TRBV5-5

CDR3: CASSVNCKEITYEQYF
DNA: TGTGCCAGCAGCGTTAATTGCAAAGAGATAACCTACGAGCAGTACTTC
D: NA
size: NA
J: TRBJ2-7
length: 16
V: TRBV9

CDR3: CASSLSINLAGGPNNEQFF
DNA: TGTGCCAGCAGTTTATCGATTAACCTAGCGGGAGGGCCGAACAATGAGCAGTTCTTC
D: TRBD2
size: NA
J: TRBJ2-1
length: 19
V: TRBV27

CDR3: CASSASRANQPQHF
DNA: TGTGCCAGCAGTGCGTCCAGGGCCAATCAGCCCCAGCATTTT
D: NA
size: NA
J: TRBJ1-5
length: 14
V: TRBV2

CDR3: CASSTSGQDYEQYF
DNA: TGTGCCAGCTCGACCAGTGGGCAGGACTACGAGCAGTACTTC
D: NA
size: NA
J: TRBJ2-7
length: 14
V: TRBV18

CDR3: CASRIGGNGANVLTF
DNA: TGTGCCAGCAGGATAGGGGGTAATGGGGCCAACGTCCTGACTTTC
D: NA
size: NA
J: TRBJ2-6
length: 15
V: TRBV28

CDR3: CSVVGQAEAFF
DNA: TGCAGCGTAGTTGGTCAGGCTGAAGCTTTCTTT
D: NA
size: NA
J: TRBJ1-1
length: 11
V: TRBV29-1

CDR3: CASRQGWEVTGELFF
DNA: TGTGCCAGCCGACAGGGGTGGGAAGTAACCGGGGAGCTGTTTTTT
D: TRBD1
size: NA
J: TRBJ2-2
length: 15
V: TRBV19

CDR3: CASSQQTDTQYF
DNA: TGTGCCAGCAGCCAGCAAACAGATACGCAGTATTTT
D: NA
size: once
J: TRBJ2-3
length: 12
V: TRBV11-3

CDR3: CASSSPGTSGPGSYEQYF
DNA: TGTGCCAGCAGCTCCCCCGGGACTAGCGGTCCAGGCTCCTACGAGCAGTACTTC
D: TRBD2
size: NA
J: TRBJ2-7
length: 18
V: TRBV14

CDR3: CASSPRTFCGYTF
DNA: TGCGCCAGCAGTCCCCGGACATTCTGTGGCTACACCTTC
D: NA
size: NA
J: TRBJ1-2
length: 13
V: TRBV23-1

CDR3: CASSPSGRIYEQYF
DNA: TGTGCCAGCAGTCCCTCGGGCAGAATCTACGAGCAGTACTTC
D: NA
size: NA
J: TRBJ2-7
length: 14
V: TRBV28

CDR3: CASSPQHQSGNTIYF
DNA: TGTGCCAGCTCACCACAGCATCAATCTGGAAACACCATATATTTT
D: NA
size: once
J: TRBJ1-3
length: 15
V: TRBV18

CDR3: CASSIGPARKNIQYF
DNA: TGTGCCAGTAGTATTGGTCCCGCCAGGAAAAACATTCAGTACTTC
D: NA
size: NA
J: TRBJ2-4
length: 15
V: TRBV19

CDR3: CASSVGGRDTDTQYF
DNA: TGTGCCAGCAGCGTGGGCGGGAGGGACACAGATACGCAGTATTTT
D: TRBD2
size: NA
J: TRBJ2-3
length: 15
V: TRBV9

CDR3: CASSPVFMSSGDTGELFF
DNA: TGTGCCAGCTCACCAGTCTTCATGTCTAGCGGGGACACCGGGGAGCTGTTTTTT
D: TRBD2
size: once
J: TRBJ2-2
length: 18
V: TRBV18

CDR3: CASSRDRGSRANTGELFF
DNA: TGTGCCAGTAGTAGGGACAGGGGTTCCCGCGCGAACACCGGGGAGCTGTTTTTT
D: TRBD1
size: once
J: TRBJ2-2
length: 18
V: TRBV19

CDR3: CASSSEGTGREQFF
DNA: TGCGCCAGCAGCTCCGAGGGAACGGGTCGTGAGCAGTTCTTC
D: NA
size: NA
J: TRBJ2-1
length: 14
V: TRBV5-1